These 24 T cell receptor beta chains share one sample of origin, sequenced in a study of T cell changes during pregnancy in multiple sclerosis. Sequencing used immunoSEQ multiplex PCR; TCRdb keeps in-frame clones, though not all of them. The repertoire holds roughly 93,000 clones, with around 90% as singletons. Sequencing was performed on peripheral blood, taken before pregnancy. These receptors were taken from a female donor with multiple sclerosis, enrolled in a pregnancy study.

The V and J genes are TRBV4-3 and TRBJ2-2; D unresolved. Germline-derived CDR1 and CDR2 are LGHNA and YSLEER. Trimming stripped 0 bases from V and 5 bases from J, with 4 bases between. This CDR3 region has 13 residues. CDR3: CASSQDSTGELFF. CDR3 DNA sequence: TGCGCCAGCAGCCAAGATTCGACCGGGGAGCTGTTTTTT.

The chain has TRBV25-1 and TRBJ1-1; the match to TRBD1 covers 7 bases. This CDR3 has 14 residues. V shed 4 bases, J shed 0 bases, and the junction held 2 bases outside the gene matches. In germline, CDR1 is MGHDK, CDR2 SYGVNS. This CDR3 is CASSAGQMNTEAFF. CDR3 sequence (DNA): TGTGCCAGCAGTGCGGGACAGATGAACACTGAAGCTTTCTTT.

This clone was seen more than once but under ten times. The genes are TRBV2 and TRBJ1-1; 8 nucleotides agree with TRBD1. Unmatched junction bases numbered 1, after V lost 4 bases and J lost 0 bases. This CDR3 comprises 14 residues. Germline CDR1 SNHLY, CDR2 FYNNEI. The CDR3 DNA reads as TGTGCCAGCAGTGGCAGGGGGCTGAACACTGAAGCTTTCTTT. The encoded protein is CASSGRGLNTEAFF.

This rearrangement joins TRBV11-3 to TRBJ2-2, with D possibly TRBD1 on 6 matching bases. V lost 2 bases, J lost 2 bases, and 18 bases lay in between. The CDR3 spans 18 residues. CDR1 is SGHNT and CDR2 is YENEEA in the germline V gene. The chain's CDR3 is CASSLRSRSGVNTGELFF. CDR3 nucleotide sequence: TGTGCCAGCAGCTTAAGATCAAGGTCAGGGGTCAACACCGGGGAGCTGTTTTTT.

This chain connects TRBV4-2 to TRBJ1-1; 7 bases map to TRBD1. The germline V gene has CDR1 LGHNA and CDR2 YNFKEQ. This CDR3 has 15 amino acids. V shed 8 bases and J 2 bases; nucleotides not matched to a gene: 11. The CDR3 DNA is TGTGCCAGCGGGATTAACGACAGGGAAAACACTGAAGCTTTCTTT. This translates into CASGINDRENTEAFF.

The CDR3 loop reads CASSPRRWLAGGYNEQFF. In DNA form, the CDR3 reads TGTGCCAGCAGCCCGAGGAGATGGCTAGCGGGGGGTTACAATGAGCAGTTCTTC. The chain joins TRBV7-8 to TRBJ2-1; 11 bases align to TRBD2. In germline, CDR1 is SGHVS, CDR2 FQNEAQ. This CDR3 is built from 18 residues. V dropped 5 bases and J dropped 4; count of bases not matched to a gene: 13.

This chain connects TRBV7-6 to TRBJ1-1; TRBD1 matches at 7 bases. The CDR3 runs to 13 residues. CDR1 and CDR2 (germline): SGHVS, FNYEAQ. The junction had 6 bases not matched to a gene; V was cut back by 5 bases and J by 6 bases. The CDR3 region has the DNA TGTGCCAGCAGCAGACAGGGTATCCCTGAAGCTTTCTTT. Translated: CASSRQGIPEAFF.

This chain uses TRBV5-1 with TRBJ1-6; 8 bases map to TRBD1. Per germline, CDR1 SGHRS and CDR2 YFSETQ. This CDR3 is 15 amino acids long. V lost 3 bases to trimming and J lost 8 bases; unmatched junction nucleotides: 7. This CDR3 reads CASSSGQGDYSPLHF. The CDR3 DNA reads as TGCGCCAGCAGCTCTGGACAGGGCGATTATTCACCCCTCCACTTT.

V usage is TRBV19 and J usage is TRBJ2-3; a possible D gene is TRBD1 (6 bases). Deletions cut 7 bases from V and 1 base from J, with 15 bases between. The CDR3 runs to 15 residues. The germline V gene has CDR1 LNHDA and CDR2 SQIVND (reference sequence). CDR3 bases: TGTGCCAGTACCGTTGGAGCAGGGGGCACAGATACGCAGTATTTT. Protein sequence: CASTVGAGGTDTQYF.

The chain couples TRBV7-8 to TRBJ2-7; TRBD2 might be the D (6 bases). The CDR3 extends over 15 amino acids. Trimming removed 4 bases at V and 0 bases at J, with 13 bases between. The V gene's germline CDR1 is SGHVS and CDR2 FQNEAQ. The CDR3 loop reads CASSSELGGSYEQYF. The CDR3 DNA reads TGTGCCAGCAGCTCCGAGCTCGGGGGCTCCTACGAGCAGTACTTC.

The V call is TRBV30, the J call TRBJ1-1; D not resolved. CDR1 is GTSNPN, CDR2 SVGIG, per germline (reference sequence). CDR3 size: 12 residues. Trimming shortened V by 8 bases and J by 4 bases, and 14 bases separated the two germline ends. CDR3 sequence: CALGRVRTEAFF. For the CDR3, the DNA is TGTGCCCTCGGTCGAGTCCGCACTGAAGCTTTCTTT.

The V gene is TRBV14, the J gene TRBJ1-1; 7 bases match TRBD1. Losses at the gene ends were 5 bases for V and 4 bases for J; bases not matched to a gene: 4. CDR1 and CDR2 from the germline V gene are SGHDN and FVKESK. The CDR3 sequence is 13 residues long. As DNA, the CDR3 is TGTGCCAGCAGCTACAGGGGAGGCACTGAAGCTTTCTTT. Translated: CASSYRGGTEAFF.

A single count supports this clone. The chain carries TRBV7-9 and TRBJ2-1; no clear D gene. V shed 4 bases and J shed 9 bases, with 10 bases lying between them. Germline loops: CDR1 SEHNR, CDR2 FQNEAQ (reference sequence). This CDR3 has 12 residues. In DNA form, the CDR3 reads TGTGCCAGCAGCTCCCTTCCGAGTGAGCAGTTCTTC. Its translation: CASSSLPSEQFF.

The chain joins TRBV7-9 to TRBJ2-1; 11 bases agree with TRBD2. Germline trimming cut 5 bases from V and 10 bases from J; bases unmatched to any gene: 16. This CDR3 has 17 amino acids. Looked up from germline, CDR1 is SEHNR and CDR2 is FQNEAQ (reference sequence). CDR3: CASSGGLAGDPTAEQFF. The DNA of the CDR3 is TGTGCCAGCAGCGGCGGACTAGCGGGCGATCCTACAGCAGAGCAGTTCTTC.

The gene calls are TRBV27 and TRBJ1-1; possibly TRBD1 for D (5 bases). There are 16 residues in the CDR3. In germline, CDR1 is MNHEY, CDR2 SMNVEV (reference sequence). V lost 6 bases, J lost 5 bases, and 22 bases lay in between. CDR3 in amino acids: CASRDPSWGRRTEAFF. The CDR3 region has the DNA TGTGCCAGCAGGGATCCGAGTTGGGGGAGGAGAACTGAAGCTTTCTTT.

The table lists this clone with a count of one. The gene calls are TRBV7-3 and TRBJ2-1; 8 nucleotides line up with TRBD1. Germline V gene lookup returns CDR1 SGHTA and CDR2 FQGTGA. This CDR3 region has 16 residues. The trim removed 0 bases at V and 8 bases at J, leaving 9 bases unmatched. CDR3 sequence: CASSLTGSGGADEQFF. CDR3 bases: TGTGCCAGCAGCTTAACCGGGTCAGGGGGCGCGGATGAGCAGTTCTTC.

The CDR3 DNA reads TGCGCCAGCAGCCAAGAGGGGAGCTCCTACAATGAGCAGTTCTTC. This encodes CASSQEGSSYNEQFF. The V call is TRBV4-1, the J call TRBJ2-1; D may be TRBD2 (5 bases). The CDR3 spans 15 residues. Trimming removed 0 bases at V and 0 bases at J, with 6 bases between. Germline V CDR1 and CDR2: MGHRA, YSYEKL.

This clone was recorded once. The V call is TRBV7-8, the J call TRBJ2-5; a weak D match, TRBD2 (5 bases). V lost 3 bases to trimming and J lost 5 bases, with 10 bases between them. CDR1 and CDR2 from the germline V gene are SGHVS and FQNEAQ. This CDR3 is built from 13 residues. Here the CDR3 reads CASSFGVGETQYF. In DNA form, the CDR3 reads TGTGCCAGCAGCTTCGGGGTTGGGGAGACCCAGTACTTC.

The chain recombines TRBV28 with TRBJ1-2, with D maybe TRBD1 (5 bases). Germline CDR1 and CDR2: MDHEN and SYDVKM. V was cut by 8 bases and J by 9 bases, with 19 bases left in between. The CDR3 length is 13 residues. The CDR3 bases are TGTGCCAGCTCCACGACAGTGTTGATTAGCTACACCTTC. Protein sequence: CASSTTVLISYTF.

The table lists this clone with a count of one. This rearrangement joins TRBV2 to TRBJ1-5, with 10 bases lining up with TRBD1. The CDR3 spans 14 residues. Germline-derived CDR1 and CDR2 are SNHLY and FYNNEI. The V gene end was trimmed by 10 bases and the J gene end by 4 bases; junction bases not matched to a gene: 7. The CDR3 spells CATRGTGANQPQHF. CDR3 nucleotides: TGTGCCACCAGGGGGACAGGGGCAAATCAGCCCCAGCATTTT.

V is TRBV7-2 and J is TRBJ2-1, with D perhaps matching TRBD1 (5 bases). Germline CDR1 reads SGHTA; CDR2 reads FQGNSA. V was trimmed by 5 bases and J by 0 bases, leaving 11 bases between them. CDR3 length: 15 amino acids. CDR3 residues: CASSETTGSYNEQFF. In nucleotides, the CDR3 is TGTGCCAGCAGCGAAACCACAGGCTCCTACAATGAGCAGTTCTTC.

The V gene is TRBV11-1, the J gene TRBJ2-7; a weak D match, TRBD2 (5 bases). Trimming took off 5 bases at V and 5 bases at J, with 19 bases between the two ends. CDR1 and CDR2 from the germline V gene are SGHAT and FQDESV (reference sequence). The CDR3 consists of 15 residues. This CDR3 is CASSTWEKPRNEQYF. CDR3 DNA: TGTGCCAGCAGCACCTGGGAGAAACCTAGGAACGAGCAGTACTTC.

The chain carries TRBV25-1 and TRBJ1-1; D possibly corresponds to TRBD1 (6 bases). The CDR3 sequence is 15 residues long. V was shortened by 0 bases and J by 1 base, with 9 bases between the two germline ends. Germline CDR1 reads MGHDK; CDR2 reads SYGVNS. The DNA for the CDR3 is TGTGCCAGCAGTGAATATATAGGGGGGAACACTGAAGCTTTCTTT. This codes for CASSEYIGGNTEAFF.

J is TRBJ1-4 and V is TRBV27; D perhaps matches TRBD1 (5 bases). V was cut by 8 bases and J by 5 bases, with 15 bases left in between. CDR1 is MNHEY and CDR2 is SMNVEV in the germline V gene (reference sequence). The length of the CDR3 is 14 residues. The CDR3 region has the DNA TGTGCCAGCCGGTCAGGGTTCTCGAATGAAAAACTGTTTTTT. Residues: CASRSGFSNEKLFF. Full variable domain (missing parts from reference TRBV27 and TRBJ1-4): EAQVTQNPRYLITVTGKKLTVTCSQNMNHEYMSWYRQDPGLGLRQIYYSMNVEVTDKGDVPEGYKVSRKEKRNFPLILESPSPNQTSLYFCASRSGFSNEKLFFGSGTQLSVL.